The rows below give T cell receptor beta chains drawn from one sample of a study of cytomegalovirus exposure and HLA in healthy donors. The method was immunoSEQ multiplex PCR; TCRdb's version includes in-frame clones alone and lacks a portion of them. The sample totals fewer than 85,000 clones. Sequencing was performed on PBMCs. The origin of the receptors is a middle-aged woman in good health and CMV-seropositive. CDR3s include the opening cysteine and the closing phenylalanine or tryptophan. D genes are given only for firm matches.

CDR3 DNA	CDR3 protein	J gene	V gene	D gene
TGTGCCAGCAGCCTGGACAGGGGGTCTGGCTACACCTTC	CASSLDRGSGYTF	TRBJ1-2	TRBV7-2	TRBD1
TGTGCCAGCAGTTCCACTCCTAGCGCAAACTCCTACGAGCAGTACTTC	CASSSTPSANSYEQYF	TRBJ2-7	TRBV27	.
TGTGCCAGCAGCGTAGAGATTGGGCAATGGAACACTGAAGCTTTCTTT	CASSVEIGQWNTEAFF	TRBJ1-1	TRBV9	.
TGTGCCAGCAGCAAAGTATGTCCGGGTTTCCTAGCGAGCACAGATACGCAGTATTTT	CASSKVCPGFLASTDTQYF	TRBJ2-3	TRBV21-1	.
TGCGCCAGCAGCTTCGACAGGGGGTGGTCGGAGACCCAGTACTTC	CASSFDRGWSETQYF	TRBJ2-5	TRBV5-1	TRBD1
TGTGCCAGCAGCTTGTCCGCCGGGGGGTTTTCCTACGAGCAGTACTTC	CASSLSAGGFSYEQYF	TRBJ2-7	TRBV7-8	TRBD2
TGTGCCAGCTCCGGACTGAACTCTGGAAACACCATATATTTT	CASSGLNSGNTIYF	TRBJ1-3	TRBV7-9	.
TGTGCCAGCAGCCAGGCCCGCCGTCAAGCGGGAAAACCTGAGCAGTTCTTC	CASSQARRQAGKPEQFF	TRBJ2-1	TRBV4-2	TRBD2
TGTGCCAGCAGCACGGAGATAGACAATGAAAAACTGTTTTTT	CASSTEIDNEKLFF	TRBJ1-4	TRBV5-4	.
TGTGCCAGCAGCCCGTGGTGGGAACTAGCGGGAGTTGAGACCCAGTACTTC	CASSPWWELAGVETQYF	TRBJ2-5	TRBV7-2	TRBD2
TGCGCCAGCAGCCAAGGCGGGCGCGACATTCAGTACTTC	CASSQGGRDIQYF	TRBJ2-4	TRBV4-3	.
TGTGCCGGGGCGGGAGGGAAAGTCTACAATGAGCAGTTCTTC	CAGAGGKVYNEQFF	TRBJ2-1	TRBV30	TRBD2
TGTGCCAGCGCTATAACCCCCGGTCGCCAAGATGAGCAGTTCTTC	CASAITPGRQDEQFF	TRBJ2-1	TRBV11-2	.
TGTGCCAGCAGCGTTTCCCCGTCTCCCCAAGAGACCCAGTACTTC	CASSVSPSPQETQYF	TRBJ2-5	TRBV9	.
TGTGCCAGCAGTTTAGGCAGGTCGAACTATGGCTACACCTTC	CASSLGRSNYGYTF	TRBJ1-2	TRBV27	.
TGTGCCAGCTCACCAAGGGACAGGGATGGCGAGCAGTACTTC	CASSPRDRDGEQYF	TRBJ2-7	TRBV18	TRBD1
TGTGCCAGCAGTTTACGAGGACTAGTCACAGATACGCAGTATTTT	CASSLRGLVTDTQYF	TRBJ2-3	TRBV27	TRBD2
TGCGCCAGCAGCTCCTCTAGCGGGGGGGTTCGGGATGAGCAGTTCTTC	CASSSSSGGVRDEQFF	TRBJ2-1	TRBV5-1	TRBD2
TGTGCCAGTAACCCGGGACAGGGGTATACGGAGACCCAGTACTTC	CASNPGQGYTETQYF	TRBJ2-5	TRBV19	TRBD1
TGCGCCAGCAGCCAGGGCCCCAGCACCGGGGAGCTGTTTTTT	CASSQGPSTGELFF	TRBJ2-2	TRBV4-1	.
TGTGCCAGCAGCGTAGCGGCTAGTATCCACGAGCAGTACTTC	CASSVAASIHEQYF	TRBJ2-7	TRBV9	.
TGTGCCAGCAGCTCGAGAGATAGGGGGCTGAACGAGCAGTACTTC	CASSSRDRGLNEQYF	TRBJ2-7	TRBV11-3	TRBD1
TGTGCCAGCAGCTTTATCCCATTGACACGTTCGTACAATGAGCAGTTCTTC	CASSFIPLTRSYNEQFF	TRBJ2-1	TRBV7-2	.
TGTGCCAGCAGCTTAGCGGTGACAGCCTATGGCTACACCTTC	CASSLAVTAYGYTF	TRBJ1-2	TRBV7-8	.
TGTGCCCACCGCGGGGGCAGCAAGGATGGCTACACCTTC	CAHRGGSKDGYTF	TRBJ1-2	TRBV2	.
TGCGCCAGCAGCTTGGGGACAGGGGGCCCCAATCAGCCCCAGCATTTT	CASSLGTGGPNQPQHF	TRBJ1-5	TRBV5-1	TRBD1
TGTGCCAGCAGCTTAGGGACAGGGAGAACCGGGGAGCTGTTTTTT	CASSLGTGRTGELFF	TRBJ2-2	TRBV5-6	TRBD1
TGTGCCAGCAGTGAAGGGCAAGCGGGGGGTCGCACAGATACGCAGTATTTT	CASSEGQAGGRTDTQYF	TRBJ2-3	TRBV6-1	TRBD2
TGTGCCAGCAGTTACTCACAGGGGGCTTATGGCTACACCTTC	CASSYSQGAYGYTF	TRBJ1-2	TRBV6-5	TRBD1
TGTGCCACCAGCAAACAGGGGAGCTCGAACACCGGGGAGCTGTTTTTT	CATSKQGSSNTGELFF	TRBJ2-2	TRBV15	TRBD1
TGTGCCAGCAGTGTAGGTCTAGCGGGAGTCAATGAGCAGTTCTTC	CASSVGLAGVNEQFF	TRBJ2-1	TRBV2	TRBD2
TGTGCCAGCAGCGCCTCCCCAGGGAACTATGGCTACACCTTC	CASSASPGNYGYTF	TRBJ1-2	TRBV5-5	.
TGTGCCAGCAGCCGGTACCAAGAGACCCAGTACTTC	CASSRYQETQYF	TRBJ2-5	TRBV5-5	.
TGTGCCAGCACAGTCGACTTTCCCTACGAGCAGTACTTC	CASTVDFPYEQYF	TRBJ2-7	TRBV2	.
TGTGCCAGCAGCTTAGGGACAGGGGGCTACACCTTC	CASSLGTGGYTF	TRBJ1-2	TRBV11-2	TRBD1
TGCGCCAGCAGCGTTCGACTAGCGGACCCGAATGAGCAGTTCTTC	CASSVRLADPNEQFF	TRBJ2-1	TRBV5-1	TRBD2
TGTGCCAGCTCAACCCTACAGGGTAGCGAGCAGTACTTC	CASSTLQGSEQYF	TRBJ2-7	TRBV18	.
TGTGCCAGCAGCTTAGATTTCGGACAGGGGGCTGCTGAGCAGTTCTTC	CASSLDFGQGAAEQFF	TRBJ2-1	TRBV7-2	TRBD1
TGTGCCAGCAGCTTGAGGGGGGAGCAGTACTTC	CASSLRGEQYF	TRBJ2-7	TRBV5-4	.
TGTGCCAGCAGCTTAGGCCTACTAGCGGGGGGATTGGGGACCCAGTACTTC	CASSLGLLAGGLGTQYF	TRBJ2-5	TRBV7-2	TRBD2
TGTGCCAGCTCACCACTGCAGAATCAGCCCCAGCATTTT	CASSPLQNQPQHF	TRBJ1-5	TRBV18	.
TGTGCCAGCAGCATCGACAGGGACGGGGAAGCTTTCTTT	CASSIDRDGEAFF	TRBJ1-1	TRBV2	TRBD1
TGTGCCAGTAGTAGCGAGGACAGGGGATACGATCAGCCCCAGCATTTT	CASSSEDRGYDQPQHF	TRBJ1-5	TRBV19	TRBD1
TGTGCCAGCAGCATAGCGGGAAGCTCCTACGAGCAGTACTTC	CASSIAGSSYEQYF	TRBJ2-7	TRBV27	TRBD2
TGTGCCAGCAGTTACTGGGCAGTCGGGAACACTGAAGCTTTCTTT	CASSYWAVGNTEAFF	TRBJ1-1	TRBV6-5	.
TGTGCCAGCAGCCATGGACTAGCGGGACCCATTACGAACACCGGGGAGCTGTTTTTT	CASSHGLAGPITNTGELFF	TRBJ2-2	TRBV14	TRBD2
TGCGCCAGCAGCTTGGAACCGGAGGCCAGCTCCTACGAGCAGTACTTC	CASSLEPEASSYEQYF	TRBJ2-7	TRBV5-1	.